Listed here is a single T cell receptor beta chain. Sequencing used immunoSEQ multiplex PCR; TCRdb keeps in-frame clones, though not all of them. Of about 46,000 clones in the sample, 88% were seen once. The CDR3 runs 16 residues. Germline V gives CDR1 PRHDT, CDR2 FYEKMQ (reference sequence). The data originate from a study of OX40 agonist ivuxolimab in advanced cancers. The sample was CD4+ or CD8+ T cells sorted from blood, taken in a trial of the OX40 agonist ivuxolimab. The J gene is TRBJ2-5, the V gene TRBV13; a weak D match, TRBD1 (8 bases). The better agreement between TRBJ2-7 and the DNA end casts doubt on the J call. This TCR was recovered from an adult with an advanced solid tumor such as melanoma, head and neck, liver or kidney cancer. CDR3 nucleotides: TGTGCCAGCAGCTCGACAGGGGAGGGTAGCTCCTACGAGCAGTACTTC. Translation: CASSSTGEGSSYEQYF.